This TCR beta chain appears in the sequencing data of a study of a mutant IDH1 vaccine in newly diagnosed glioma (dated by TCRdb to about 2021). Broadly, across the study: Vaccination began 4-6 weeks after radiotherapy alone, or alongside temozolomide cycles in the chemotherapy-containing groups. Six visits were used for peripheral blood collection: V03 (baseline), V05, V07, V10, V12 and V13. The 30 to 40 treated patients were roughly 62% male and around 38% female, with a mean age of about 38 years. For exploratory analyses, longitudinal TCRB deep sequencing was carried out in some 25 treated patients wherever samples were available. Before enrollment, most patients had been given radiochemotherapy with temozolomide as standard therapy, while the rest had received either radiotherapy alone or temozolomide alone. The week-35 safety follow-up took place at visit V12, and the week-47 end of study took place at visit V13.

As concerns this clone: It has no known antigen specificity. No much larger clone is present one base from it, and per-base qualities are unavailable.

Overall study results and their limits: The authors noted that analyses of patient blood samples could not be reproduced because of sample limitations. Immune responses induced by the vaccine were seen in 93.3% of patients across multiple MHC alleles. Availability determined which PBMC samples were chosen for TCRB deep sequencing. Pseudoprogression appeared unrelated to alterations in the top peripheral T cell clonotypes detected by TCRB sequencing.

The library was prepared using the immunoSEQ multiplex PCR assay. Following the manufacturer's protocol, the hsTCRB Kit was used to amplify rearranged TCR beta chain sequences. Sequencing of TCRB libraries was carried out on an Illumina MiSeq. For the original study's pipeline: The proprietary platform of the kit vendor was used for demultiplexing, trimming and gene mapping. TCRdb re-hosts the immuneACCESS table, in-frame sequences only. Its copies lack some clones; in the studies checked, an unresolved V gene accounts for under half of them, and the cause for the rest is not known. V and J calls and clone size are as listed in that table; D and trimming were resolved from the DNA. The sample data list 30,000 or so clones, and more than 65% of these were observed just once. Jointly, the top ten make up less than 30% of the sample. This specimen's time point label, interpreted: week 47, end of study. A 20-mer mutant IDH1 peptide at 300 micrograms in Montanide made up each vaccine dose, which was injected subcutaneously together with topical imiquimod. Eight vaccinations were administered to patients in weeks 1, 3, 5, 7, 11, 15, 19 and 23, corresponding to visits V03 through V10. All donors had newly diagnosed IDH1-mutant astrocytomas of WHO grade 3 or 4 that showed loss of nuclear ATRX. The samples were drawn from NOA16, a multicentre, single-arm, open-label phase I trial in Germany that tested a mutant IDH1 peptide vaccine in humans for the first time. Genomic DNA for TCRB sequencing was isolated from EDTA blood with the DNeasy Blood and Tissue Kit.

The germline V gene (reference sequence) supplies CDR1 SGHNT and CDR2 YYREEE. V loses 4 bases at its end and J loses 4 bases; junction bases beyond the gene matches: 3. CDR3 length: 16 amino acids, cysteine to phenylalanine. CDR3 DNA only is kept here, 48 bases in frame from base 1. This TCR came from a man aged 25-40 years with glioma. Material: PBMCs, obtained from a glioma patient whose treatment included an IDH1 peptide vaccine. This sequence uses TRBV5-4 and TRBJ2-2; TRBD2 lines up with 14 middle nucleotides. The CDR3 loop reads CASSPGLAGVTGELFF. DNA sequence: TGTGCCAGCAGCCCGGGACTAGCGGGAGTCACCGGGGAGCTGTTTTTT. Extended through the reference TRBV5-4 and TRBJ2-2 proteins, this CDR3 yields the full variable domain: ETGVTQSPTHLIKTRGQQVTLRCSSQSGHNTVSWYQQALGQGPQFIFQYYREEENGRGNFPPRFSGLQFPNYSSELNVNALELDDSALYLCASSPGLAGVTGELFFGEGSRLTVL.